One and the same sample provided the 32 T cell receptor beta chains below, sequenced in a study of T cell responses to AZD1222 COVID-19 vaccine. Measured with immunoSEQ multiplex PCR; TCRdb has only the in-frame clones, and not every one. The sample has about 170,000 clones, about 92% seen once. The sample in question was peripheral blood, obtained on day 0 of AZD1222 vaccination. The receptor source for this set is an adult in good health.

V gene TRBV11-2 combines with J gene TRBJ2-5, with 10 bases lining up with TRBD1. V was clipped by 7 bases and J by 3 bases; unmatched bases: 2. Germline values: CDR1 SGHAT, CDR2 FQNNGV. The CDR3 totals 13 residues. The CDR3 sequence: CASTGQGEETQYF. DNA of the CDR3: TGTGCCAGCACCGGACAGGGGGAAGAGACCCAGTACTTC.

This clone was detected once. This chain links TRBV29-1 with TRBJ2-5; no definite D call. The CDR3 is 13 residues long. V lost 4 bases and J lost 3, with 12 bases in between. CDR1 and CDR2 from the germline V gene are SQVTM and ANQGSEA. CDR3 sequence reads: CSVVPPLEETQYF. CDR3 nucleotide sequence: TGCAGCGTTGTCCCCCCACTTGAAGAGACCCAGTACTTC.

The gene calls are TRBV4-1 and TRBJ1-4; no definite D call. CDR1 and CDR2 (germline): MGHRA, YSYEKL. V lost 0 bases and J lost 3, with 17 bases in between. This CDR3 comprises 18 residues. CDR3 sequence reads: CASSQDRASPSANEKLFF. The CDR3, as DNA: TGCGCCAGCAGCCAAGATCGGGCCAGCCCGTCGGCTAATGAAAAACTGTTTTTT.

This clone was detected a few times. The chain carries TRBV6-1 and TRBJ2-7, with 8 bases matching TRBD1. V gave up 1 base and J gave up 2 bases; unmatched junction bases: 7. This CDR3 spans 16 amino acids. CDR1 MNHNS and CDR2 SASEGT come from the germline V gene. Here the CDR3 DNA reads TGTGCCAGCAGTGAAGGGCCCGGGACAGGTGCCTACGAGCAGTACTTC. It translates to CASSEGPGTGAYEQYF.

The chain carries TRBV19 and TRBJ1-5; 7 bases fit TRBD1. CDR1 and CDR2 (germline): LNHDA, SQIVND (reference sequence). This CDR3 is built from 15 residues. With 3 bases clipped from V and 4 bases from J, the junction kept 6 bases outside the gene matches. The CDR3 loop is CASSIRGDRNQPQHF. The CDR3 DNA sequence: TGTGCCAGTAGTATTAGGGGGGACAGAAATCAGCCCCAGCATTTT.

This chain joins TRBV19 and TRBJ1-1, with TRBD1 matching 8 bases. There are 17 residues in the CDR3. Germline trimming cut 6 bases from V and 0 bases from J; bases unmatched to any gene: 12. The germline gives CDR1 LNHDA, CDR2 SQIVND (reference sequence). The DNA of the CDR3 is TGTGCCAGTAGGAAACGGACAGGGTTCGGCATGAACACTGAAGCTTTCTTT. As protein: CASRKRTGFGMNTEAFF.

The chain combines TRBV27 with TRBJ2-7; D is unresolved. Germline V gene data show CDR1 as MNHEY and CDR2 as SMNVEV (reference sequence). The CDR3 covers 12 residues. Trimming took off 7 bases at V and 3 bases at J, with 10 bases between the two ends. CDR3 coding DNA: TGTGCCAGCACTTCACCCCGCTACGAGCAGTACTTC. It yields the protein CASTSPRYEQYF.

This chain joins TRBV3-1 (or the pseudogene TRBV3-2) and TRBJ1-3, with a possible D match to TRBD1 (5 bases). The CDR3 covers 14 residues. CDR1 is LGHDT and CDR2 is YNNKEL in the germline V gene (reference sequence). V gave up 4 bases and J gave up 4 bases, with 11 bases separating them. The CDR3 here is CASSLDSTGNTIYF. CDR3 nucleotides: TGTGCCAGCAGCCTCGACAGTACAGGAAACACCATATATTTT.

A single count supports this clone. The rearrangement uses TRBV5-8 and TRBJ1-4; D perhaps matches TRBD1 (6 bases). This CDR3 comprises 15 residues. V shed 5 bases and J shed 4 bases, with 15 bases lying between them. Germline V gene lookup returns CDR1 SGHTS and CDR2 YDEGEE. The DNA for the CDR3 is TGTGCCAGCAGGTCCTACAGGGCTGATAATGAAAAACTGTTTTTT. Translation gives CASRSYRADNEKLFF. Full variable domain (outside the CDR3, taken from reference TRBV5-8 and TRBJ1-4): EAGVTQSPTHLIKTRGQQATLRCSPISGHTSVYWYQQALGLGLQFLLWYDEGEERNRGNFPPRFSGRQFPNYSSELNVNALELEDSALYLCASRSYRADNEKLFFGSGTQLSVL.

The chain has TRBV7-9 and TRBJ1-2; D might be TRBD1 (5 bases). The CDR3 is 14 residues long. V gave up 0 bases and J gave up 5 bases, with 10 bases separating them. The V gene's germline CDR1 is SEHNR and CDR2 FQNEAQ (reference sequence). The CDR3 DNA reads as TGTGCCAGCAGCTTAGCGGGGACCGCTTATGGCTACACCTTC. This translates into CASSLAGTAYGYTF. The whole variable domain, remainder taken from reference TRBV7-9 and TRBJ1-2, is DTGVSQNPRHKITKRGQNVTFRCDPISEHNRLYWYRQTLGQGPEFLTYFQNEAQLEKSRLLSDRFSAERPKGSFSTLEIQRTEQGDSAMYLCASSLAGTAYGYTFGSGTRLTVV.

The rearrangement links TRBV19 to TRBJ1-6; D is uncertain. Germline values: CDR1 LNHDA, CDR2 SQIVND (reference sequence). V was cut by 3 bases and J by 8 bases, with 11 bases left in between. This CDR3 is built from 14 residues. Written as DNA, the CDR3 is TGTGCCAGTAGTATTCCCGCAACTGATTCACCCCTCCACTTT. It yields the protein CASSIPATDSPLHF.

This chain connects TRBV6-5 to TRBJ2-5, with TRBD2 matching 7 bases. The CDR3 extends over 13 amino acids. V was pared by 4 bases and J by 2 bases, with 1 base of the junction left unmatched. CDR1 is MNHEY and CDR2 is SVGAGI in the germline V gene. CDR3 DNA: TGTGCCAGCAGTTTTAGCGGGCAAGAGACCCAGTACTTC. Translating it yields CASSFSGQETQYF.

The chain is built from TRBV11-2 and TRBJ1-1, with 7 bases aligning to TRBD1. V lost 5 bases, J lost 3 bases, and 6 bases stayed unmatched. The CDR3 covers 14 residues. The germline V gene has CDR1 SGHAT and CDR2 FQNNGV. CDR3 sequence: CASSGPGQHTEAFF. The CDR3 DNA follows: TGTGCCAGCAGCGGCCCGGGACAGCACACTGAAGCTTTCTTT.

The V call is TRBV19, the J call TRBJ1-1; tentatively, D is TRBD1 (6 bases). The CDR3 is 13 residues long. With 10 bases removed from V and 4 bases from J, the gap between germline ends came to 16 bases. The germline V gene encodes CDR1 LNHDA and CDR2 SQIVND (reference sequence). This CDR3 is CATQQGFITEAFF. CDR3 DNA: TGTGCCACCCAACAGGGATTTATCACTGAAGCTTTCTTT.

V is TRBV19 and J is TRBJ2-3, with 7 bases fitting TRBD2. From germline, CDR1 is LNHDA and CDR2 SQIVND (reference sequence). The CDR3 has 15 residues. V was pared by 5 bases and J by 4 bases, with 9 bases of the junction left unmatched. CDR3 coding DNA: TGTGCCAGTAGTCGTGGCGCGGGAGAAGCAGATACGCAGTATTTT. It translates to CASSRGAGEADTQYF. The full variable domain, completed using reference TRBV19 and TRBJ2-3, is DGGITQSPKYLFRKEGQNVTLSCEQNLNHDAMYWYRQDPGQGLRLIYYSQIVNDFQKGDIAEGYSVSREKKESFPLTVTSAQKNPTAFYLCASSRGAGEADTQYFGPGTRLTVL.

This rearrangement joins TRBV18 to TRBJ1-5; D unresolved. Germline values: CDR1 KGHSH, CDR2 LQKENI. The V end lost 4 bases, the J end lost 5 bases, and 15 bases lay between the germline ends. The CDR3 runs 15 residues. This CDR3 reads CASSQSGESHQPQHF. The CDR3, as DNA: TGTGCCAGCTCACAATCGGGAGAGTCGCATCAGCCCCAGCATTTT. The complete variable domain, with remaining parts taken from reference TRBV18 and TRBJ1-5, reads NAGVMQNPRHLVRRRGQEARLRCSPMKGHSHVYWYRQLPEEGLKFMVYLQKENIIDESGMPKERFSAEFPKEGPSILRIQQVVRGDSAAYFCASSQSGESHQPQHFGDGTRLSIL.

The V call is TRBV5-1, the J call TRBJ1-4; D possibly corresponds to TRBD1 (6 bases). The CDR3 extends over 15 amino acids. V shed 4 bases and J shed 8 bases, with 18 bases lying between them. The germline CDR1 and CDR2 sequences are SGHRS and YFSETQ. The CDR3 sequence is CASSLSGGHGEKLFF. The CDR3 DNA follows: TGCGCCAGCAGCCTCTCGGGGGGCCACGGGGAAAAACTGTTTTTT. Full variable domain (outside the CDR3, taken from reference TRBV5-1 and TRBJ1-4): KAGVTQTPRYLIKTRGQQVTLSCSPISGHRSVSWYQQTPGQGLQFLFEYFSETQRNKGNFPGRFSGRQFSNSRSEMNVSTLELGDSALYLCASSLSGGHGEKLFFGSGTQLSVL.

V gene TRBV27 combines with J gene TRBJ1-2, with D uncertain. CDR3 length: 13 amino acids. V was shortened by 4 bases and J by 3 bases, with 9 bases between the two germline ends. Germline CDR1 and CDR2: MNHEY and SMNVEV (reference sequence). CDR3 loop: CASSSGRYYGYTF. The CDR3 region has the DNA TGTGCCAGCAGTTCCGGACGGTACTATGGCTACACCTTC.

The chain recombines TRBV11-2 with TRBJ1-2; maybe TRBD1 (5 bases). CDR1 is SGHAT and CDR2 is FQNNGV in the germline V gene. The CDR3 is made up of 14 amino acids. The V end was cut by 3 bases, the J end by 6 bases, with 14 bases between. The CDR3 region has the DNA TGTGCCAGCAGCTTCTACCCAGGGTCGGATGGCTACACCTTC. This translates into CASSFYPGSDGYTF.

This clone appeared a few times. The chain recombines TRBV4-1 with TRBJ2-2; 16 positions agree with TRBD2. V dropped 1 base and J dropped 7; count of bases not matched to a gene: 9. The CDR3 sequence is 19 residues long. Germline CDR1 reads MGHRA; CDR2 reads YSYEKL. The CDR3 DNA follows: TGCGCCAGCAGCCAAGTGGGACTAGCGGGGGGGAGGAATGGCGGGGAGCTGTTTTTT. Protein: CASSQVGLAGGRNGGELFF.

The rearrangement links TRBV9 to TRBJ2-7; no reliable D call. Germline CDR1 SGDLS, CDR2 YYNGEE. The CDR3 length is 17 residues. Deletions cut 0 bases from V and 1 base from J, with 17 bases between. The CDR3 reads CASSVAPHGIPSYEQYF. CDR3 nucleotides: TGTGCCAGCAGCGTAGCACCCCACGGCATACCTTCCTACGAGCAGTACTTC.

This chain joins TRBV19 and TRBJ1-2, with D perhaps matching TRBD1 (5 bases). Trimming removed 5 bases at V and 6 bases at J, with 16 bases between. From germline, CDR1 is LNHDA and CDR2 SQIVND (reference sequence). This CDR3 is built from 14 residues. DNA of the CDR3: TGTGCCAGTAGTCCCGAGTGGGGGTCGAATGGCTACACCTTC. It translates to CASSPEWGSNGYTF.

The chain combines TRBV7-9 with TRBJ1-2, with no clear D. Germline V CDR1 and CDR2: SEHNR, FQNEAQ (reference sequence). The CDR3 loop spans 11 amino acids. V lost 3 bases and J lost 5, with 4 bases in between. CDR3 DNA sequence: TGTGCCAGCAGCTTCGCTTATGGCTACACCTTC. Its protein is CASSFAYGYTF.

The chain is built from TRBV10-1 and TRBJ1-2; D call uncertain. This CDR3 contains 13 residues. CDR1 and CDR2 from the germline V gene are WNHNN and SYGVQD (reference sequence). Trimming removed 3 bases from V and 4 bases from J, with 9 bases in between. Here the CDR3 DNA reads TGCGCCAGCAGTGAAAAGGAGGCCTATGGCTACACCTTC. Translation gives CASSEKEAYGYTF.

The V and J genes are TRBV28 and TRBJ2-5, with D possibly matching TRBD1 (6 bases). The CDR3 sequence is 16 residues long. V was pared by 5 bases and J by 5 bases, with 21 bases between. Per the germline V gene, CDR1 is MDHEN and CDR2 is SYDVKM. The CDR3 DNA follows: TGTGCCAGCAGTCCTTTCTCAGGGGCCGAACGGGAGACCCAGTACTTC. Its protein is CASSPFSGAERETQYF.

The genes are TRBV5-1 and TRBJ2-2; TRBD1 aligns across 10 bases. This CDR3 comprises 17 residues. J was trimmed by 6 bases and V by 0 bases; bases with no gene match: 8. The V gene's germline CDR1 is SGHRS and CDR2 YFSETQ. The CDR3 loop reads CASSLAGQGSYAGELFF. The CDR3 DNA is TGCGCCAGCAGCTTGGCGGGACAGGGGAGTTACGCCGGGGAGCTGTTTTTT.

This chain connects TRBV6-5 to TRBJ1-2, with D unresolved. V shed 6 bases and J shed 2 bases, with 10 bases lying between them. The CDR3 length is 13 residues. CDR1 is MNHEY and CDR2 is SVGAGI in the germline V gene. CDR3 region: CASRAAGNYGYTF. CDR3 nucleotide sequence: TGTGCCAGCAGGGCAGCGGGAAACTATGGCTACACCTTC.

Notes on this clone: The sample has other DNA sequences that encode this CDR3 too. The rearrangement uses TRBV5-1 and TRBJ2-5; D gene uncertain. This CDR3 contains 12 residues. V lost 3 bases to trimming and J lost 2 bases, with 5 bases between them. Per the germline V gene, CDR1 is SGHRS and CDR2 is YFSETQ. The CDR3 nucleotides read TGCGCCAGCAGCTGGGGTCAAGAGACCCAGTACTTC. Translation: CASSWGQETQYF.

V is TRBV12-5 and J is TRBJ2-7; weak D call: TRBD2 (6 bases). CDR3 size: 12 residues. With 7 bases removed from V and 2 bases from J, the gap between germline ends came to 9 bases. Germline CDR1 reads LGHNT; CDR2 reads FRNRAP. The CDR3 here is CASAPGAYEQYF. In DNA, the CDR3 is TGTGCTAGTGCCCCGGGGGCCTACGAGCAGTACTTC.

This clone has just one count. The chain employs TRBV12-3 or TRBV12-4 and TRBJ1-2; D perhaps matches TRBD1 (5 bases). V dropped 5 bases and J dropped 8 bases, with 12 bases sitting between them. This CDR3 region has 12 residues. CDR3 region: CASSDRGRGYTF. The DNA for the CDR3 is TGTGCCAGCAGTGACAGAGGACGAGGCTACACCTTC.

This clone was found a few times. V and J are TRBV5-1 and TRBJ2-2, with 12 positions matching TRBD1. With V trimmed by 2 bases and J by 4 bases, 6 bases remained unmatched. Germline V lookup: CDR1 SGHRS, CDR2 YFSETQ. The CDR3 spans 17 residues. CDR3 amino acids: CASSFPGQGALTGELFF. CDR3 coding DNA: TGCGCCAGCAGCTTCCCGGGACAGGGGGCGCTCACCGGGGAGCTGTTTTTT.

This chain joins TRBV5-1 and TRBJ1-1; 7 nucleotides align to TRBD1. Unmatched junction bases numbered 11, after V lost 4 bases and J lost 5 bases. The germline gives CDR1 SGHRS, CDR2 YFSETQ. There are 15 residues in the CDR3. The CDR3 region has the DNA TGCGCCAGCAGCCCGGATACAGGGGTTGGGACTGAAGCTTTCTTT. Translated: CASSPDTGVGTEAFF.